The clone carrying this TCR beta chain has just a few counts. One junction end does not reproduce the germline sequence, and a read error may be involved. The data belong to a study of early T cells in non-severe SARS-CoV-2 infection. The library protocol tagged individual cDNA molecules with unique molecular identifiers. Each CDR3 protein gets one entry after TCRdb re-called the 5' RACE reads with MiXCR. The sample contains fewer than 100,000 distinct CDR3 sequences, approximately 15% of which appear only once. The germline CDR1 and CDR2 sequences are SNHLY and FYNNEI. The CDR3 length is 13 residues.

The TCR was taken from an adult who was a healthcare worker with PCR-confirmed SARS-CoV-2 infection or an uninfected control (not recorded which). Sequenced input: whole blood. The chain uses TRBV2 and TRBJ1-1; maybe TRBD1 (6 bases). The CDR3 nucleotides read TGTGCCGGCAGCCGGACAGCGAACACTGAAGCTTTCTTT. The encoded protein is CAGSRTANTEAFF. The whole variable domain, remainder taken from reference TRBV2 and TRBJ1-1, is EPEVTQTPSHQVTQMGQEVILRCVPISNHLYFYWYRQILGQKVEFLVSFYNNEISEKSEIFDDQFSVERPDGSNFTLKIRSTKLEDSAMYFCAGSRTANTEAFFGQGTRLTVV.